These 24 T cell receptor beta chains originate from one sample sequenced in a study of post-analysis software for immune sequencing data. The study's findings and limits: Higher frequency in patients than in controls was seen for roughly five TRBV segments, with TRBV5-6, TRBV5-1 and TRBV20-1 among them.

These receptors have no known antigen. TCR beta cDNA libraries had unique molecular identifiers. Each CDR3 protein gets one entry after TCRdb re-called the PCR reads with MiXCR. The table has hundreds of thousands of distinct CDR3 sequences, under 70% seen once; the top ten hold approximately 4.4%. Material: blood. The source of these receptors is a girl under 18 with multiple sclerosis.

The V gene is TRBV29-1, the J gene TRBJ1-1; 9 bases agree with TRBD1. In germline, CDR1 is SQVTM, CDR2 ANQGSEA. CDR3 length equals 15 residues. V lost 6 bases and J lost 4; bases outside the gene matches: 12. The CDR3 loop is CSVVRTGAGGTEAFF. Written as DNA, the CDR3 is TGCAGCGTGGTTCGGACAGGGGCCGGGGGCACTGAAGCTTTCTTT.

This clonotype has just a few counts. The chain combines TRBV27 with TRBJ1-2; the D gene is possibly TRBD1 (6 bases). Germline CDR1 MNHEY, CDR2 SMNVEV (reference sequence). The CDR3 sequence is 18 residues long. Trimming pared 7 bases from V and 4 bases from J, leaving 28 bases between. This CDR3 reads CASTRGGTSKSASYGYTF. In nucleotides, the CDR3 is TGTGCCAGCACCCGAGGGGGGACCTCCAAGTCTGCTAGCTATGGCTACACCTTC.

This chain links TRBV5-1 with TRBJ2-5, with no clear D. The V gene's germline CDR1 is SGHRS and CDR2 YFSETQ. The V end lost 0 bases, the J end lost 5 bases, and 8 bases lay between the germline ends. This CDR3 comprises 13 residues. The CDR3 nucleotides are TGCGCCAGCAGCTTGGCTACTGGGGAGACCCAGTACTTC. It yields the protein CASSLATGETQYF.

This clonotype was counted a single time. This rearrangement joins TRBV7-9 to TRBJ1-1, with D maybe TRBD1 (6 bases). Trimming took off 6 bases at V and 1 base at J, with 24 bases between the two ends. The germline gives CDR1 SEHNR, CDR2 FQNEAQ (reference sequence). The CDR3 length is 18 residues. Written as DNA, the CDR3 is TGTGCCAGCAGACCCACCGGGACAAGGGTCGTTGGGAACACTGAAGCTTTCTTT. The encoded protein is CASRPTGTRVVGNTEAFF.

This sequence joins TRBV5-1 and TRBJ2-7; no clear D gene. CDR1 is SGHRS, CDR2 YFSETQ, per germline. The CDR3 has 15 amino acids. V lost 0 bases to trimming and J lost 4 bases, with 14 bases between them. For the CDR3, the DNA is TGCGCCAGCAGCTTGGCAACACTATCCAGTTACGAGCAGTACTTC. Amino acids: CASSLATLSSYEQYF.

In regard to this clonotype: A read error may account for a junction end that differs from germline. The genes are TRBV5-1 and TRBJ2-7, with D possibly being TRBD2 (6 bases). The CDR3 covers 12 residues. Germline assignment: CDR1 SGHRS and CDR2 YFSETQ. The DNA of the CDR3 is TGCGCCAACAGCTTGGAGGGCTACGAGCAGTACTTC. Its translation: CANSLEGYEQYF.

V is TRBV20-1 and J is TRBJ1-5; D is perhaps TRBD1 (5 bases). The CDR3 has 13 residues. CDR1 DFQATT and CDR2 SNEGSKA come from the germline V gene (reference sequence). The ends were cut back, 0 bases at V and 8 bases at J, with 11 bases in the middle. CDR3 coding DNA: TGCAGTGCTAGAGATGGGGCGGGGGAGCCCCAGCATTTT. This encodes CSARDGAGEPQHF.

This chain's CDR3 is CSAATGVAYNEQFF. The CDR3 region has the DNA TGCAGTGCCGCGACAGGGGTGGCCTACAATGAGCAGTTCTTC. The chain is built from TRBV20-1 and TRBJ2-1; 8 positions match TRBD1. Trimming cost V 6 bases and J 2 bases; bases outside gene matches: 6. The CDR3 is 14 residues long. In germline, CDR1 is DFQATT, CDR2 SNEGSKA (reference sequence).

The chain links TRBV15 to TRBJ1-2, with 10 bases aligning to TRBD1. Germline lookup yields CDR1 LNHNV and CDR2 YYDKDF (reference sequence). Germline trimming cut 8 bases from V and 8 bases from J; bases unmatched to any gene: 8. The CDR3 is 13 residues long. CDR3 nucleotide sequence: TGTGCCACCCTGGACAGGGGGGACGTGGGCTACACCTTC. This encodes CATLDRGDVGYTF. Complete variable domain (other parts from reference TRBV15 and TRBJ1-2): DAMVIQNPRYQVTQFGKPVTLSCSQTLNHNVMYWYQQKSSQAPKLLFHYYDKDFNNEADTPDNFQSRRPNTSFCFLDIRSPGLGDTAMYLCATLDRGDVGYTFGSGTRLTVV.

This chain links TRBV7-2 with TRBJ2-3; no clear D. CDR3 length equals 13 residues. The V gene lost 4 bases and the J gene lost 4 bases, with 9 bases spanning the gap. Germline V gene data show CDR1 as SGHTA and CDR2 as FQGNSA. The DNA of the CDR3 is TGTGCCAGCAGCTCCCCTTGGGCAGATACGCAGTATTTT. Amino acid sequence: CASSSPWADTQYF.

This clonotype was picked up a small number of times. The chain links TRBV14 to TRBJ2-1, with D uncertain. The V end was cut by 6 bases, the J end by 1 base, with 13 bases between. The germline gives CDR1 SGHDN, CDR2 FVKESK. The CDR3 sequence is 15 residues long. CDR3 DNA sequence: TGTGCCAGCAGTCAGTCCGGAGTATCCTACAATGAGCAGTTCTTC. Translating it yields CASSQSGVSYNEQFF.

This clonotype was observed a handful of times. V gene TRBV29-1 combines with J gene TRBJ1-2; D may be TRBD1 (6 bases). The germline V gene has CDR1 SQVTM and CDR2 ANQGSEA. This CDR3 contains 14 residues. The germline V and J ends were trimmed by 6 bases and 2 bases, with 16 bases remaining between them. CDR3 nucleotide sequence: TGCAGCGTGCCCAAAAGGGGGGCGAACTATGGCTACACCTTC. This codes for CSVPKRGANYGYTF.

The gene calls are TRBV7-2 and TRBJ2-1; TRBD2 matches at 7 bases. CDR1 is SGHTA, CDR2 FQGNSA, per germline. The V segment lost 1 base and the J segment 3 bases; nucleotides outside the gene matches: 6. The CDR3 runs to 16 residues. The CDR3 loop is CASSLVVREYYNEQFF. Here the CDR3 DNA reads TGTGCCAGCAGCTTAGTTGTGCGGGAGTACTACAATGAGCAGTTCTTC. Together with reference TRBV7-2 and TRBJ2-1, the CDR3 gives the full variable domain: GAGVSQSPSNKVTEKGKDVELRCDPISGHTALYWYRQSLGQGLEFLIYFQGNSAPDKSGLPSDRFSAERTGGSVSTLTIQRTQQEDSAVYLCASSLVVREYYNEQFFGPGTRLTVL.

CDR3 bases: TGCGCCAGCAGCTCCCGACGGTGGGGTAACACAGATACGCAGTATTTT. Residues: CASSSRRWGNTDTQYF. V and J are TRBV5-1 and TRBJ2-3; D gene uncertain. The germline gives CDR1 SGHRS, CDR2 YFSETQ. CDR3 length equals 16 residues. V was trimmed by 3 bases and J by 2 bases, leaving 16 bases between them.

This rearrangement joins TRBV7-3 to TRBJ1-2; possible D gene TRBD1, 5 bases. Trimming stripped 5 bases from V and 6 bases from J, with 19 bases between. The CDR3 totals 15 residues. Germline V CDR1 and CDR2: SGHTA, FQGTGA. CDR3 coding DNA: TGTGCCAGCAGCCCTGGGCCCAGGGCCTATGATGGCTACACCTTC. Residues: CASSPGPRAYDGYTF. Full variable domain (missing parts from reference TRBV7-3 and TRBJ1-2): GAGVSQTPSNKVTEKGKYVELRCDPISGHTALYWYRQSLGQGPEFLIYFQGTGAADDSGLPNDRFFAVRPEGSVSTLKIQRTERGDSAVYLCASSPGPRAYDGYTFGSGTRLTVV.

The sample holds a few counts of this clonotype. The rearrangement links TRBV7-2 to TRBJ2-1; the D call may be TRBD1 or TRBD2 (7 bases each). The V end was cut by 1 base, the J end by 5 bases, with 18 bases between. There are 17 residues in the CDR3. The germline gives CDR1 SGHTA, CDR2 FQGNSA. CDR3 loop: CASSLVGGGQMNNEQFF. The CDR3, as DNA: TGTGCCAGCAGCTTAGTGGGGGGGGGACAGATGAACAATGAGCAGTTCTTC.

This clonotype has only one observation. This chain links TRBV5-1 with TRBJ2-7; D possibly corresponds to TRBD2 (5 bases). The CDR3 loop spans 12 amino acids. V was trimmed by 7 bases and J by 6 bases, leaving 14 bases between them. CDR1 SGHRS and CDR2 YFSETQ come from the germline V gene. CDR3 nucleotide sequence: TGCGCCAGCTCAGGAGGACGAGGCGAGCAGTACTTC. Translated, it gives CASSGGRGEQYF.

This clonotype was recorded once. This chain joins TRBV14 and TRBJ1-1; D is ambiguous. Trimming took 1 base from V and 0 from J, leaving 9 bases between them. The CDR3 has 15 amino acids. Germline values: CDR1 SGHDN, CDR2 FVKESK. CDR3 amino acids: CASSQGAGLNTEAFF. CDR3 nucleotide sequence: TGTGCCAGCAGCCAAGGGGCCGGCTTGAACACTGAAGCTTTCTTT. The complete variable domain, with remaining parts taken from reference TRBV14 and TRBJ1-1, reads EAGVTQFPSHSVIEKGQTVTLRCDPISGHDNLYWYRRVMGKEIKFLLHFVKESKQDESGMPNNRFLAERTGGTYSTLKVQPAELEDSGVYFCASSQGAGLNTEAFFGQGTRLTVV.

The chain recombines TRBV6-1 with TRBJ2-5, with D perhaps TRBD1 (5 bases). Trimming took 8 bases from V and 6 from J, leaving 16 bases between them. The germline CDR1 and CDR2 sequences are MNHNS and SASEGT. The CDR3 has 13 amino acids. CDR3 sequence (DNA): TGTGCCAGCCCGGCAGGGCTCGATAAGACCCAGTACTTC. Translated: CASPAGLDKTQYF.

This clonotype was observed a single time. The chain recombines TRBV7-2 with TRBJ2-1, with D possibly being TRBD2 (5 bases). CDR3 size: 13 residues. Germline V gives CDR1 SGHTA, CDR2 FQGNSA. With 5 bases removed from V and 9 bases from J, the gap between germline ends came to 14 bases. This CDR3 reads CASSPRGVAEQFF. DNA for the CDR3: TGTGCCAGCAGCCCCCGGGGAGTTGCTGAGCAGTTCTTC.

This clonotype was seen a single time. The gene calls are TRBV27 and TRBJ1-2; 9 bases map to TRBD1. Trimming took 4 bases from V and 0 from J; bases not matched to a gene: 15. This CDR3 comprises 19 residues. Germline V CDR1 and CDR2: MNHEY, SMNVEV (reference sequence). CDR3 coding DNA: TGTGCCAGCAGTTCGGCATCTGGGACAGGGACCTTAGCTAACTATGGCTACACCTTC. This sequence encodes CASSSASGTGTLANYGYTF.

This chain joins TRBV7-3 and TRBJ2-1; the D is unclear. The better agreement between TRBJ2-7 and the DNA end casts doubt on the J call. Germline CDR1 is SGHTA and CDR2 is FQGTGA. The CDR3 loop spans 15 amino acids. In nucleotides, the CDR3 is TGTGCCAGCAGCCCTTCACGGAGCTCCTACAATGAGCAGTACTTC. Translating it yields CASSPSRSSYNEQYF.

The chain has TRBV20-1 and TRBJ2-5; weak D call: TRBD2 (8 bases). The CDR3 is 13 amino acids. In germline, CDR1 is DFQATT, CDR2 SNEGSKA (reference sequence). The V end was cut by 5 bases, the J end by 9 bases, with 19 bases between. In nucleotides, the CDR3 is TGCAGTGCTCCCAGGGGGGCGCGGGGGGCCCAGTACTTC. Its protein product is CSAPRGARGAQYF.

The chain carries TRBV3-1 and TRBJ2-7; TRBD2 is a possible D gene (5 bases). Looked up from germline, CDR1 is LGHDT and CDR2 is YNNKEL (reference sequence). V lost 1 base and J lost 5, with 9 bases in between. This CDR3 is built from 13 residues. In nucleotides, the CDR3 is TGTGCCAGCAGCCAAGGCGGGCCGGACGAGCAGTACTTC. Protein product: CASSQGGPDEQYF.